This T cell receptor (beta chain) was retrieved from a study of cytomegalovirus exposure and HLA in healthy donors. Study context: It was reported in a later analysis that the 100 to 150 validation repertoires used the same platform as the approximately 620 first-cohort repertoires.

Assay used: immunoSEQ multiplex PCR; TCRdb lists only in-frame clones, some missing. The sample includes 50,000 to 80,000 clones, roughly 89% of them seen just once. V dropped 5 bases and J dropped 5; count of bases not matched to a gene: 9. This CDR3 is 15 amino acids long. Germline-derived CDR1 and CDR2 are SGHTA and FQGTGA. Overall study results and limits: Whilst most TCR sequences proved rare, a subset of public TCRs occurred across many donors. TCR beta chains numbering 164 were designated cytomegalovirus-associated. The tendency of first-cohort TCR clusters to co-occur in the 90 to 150 validation repertoires emerged from a later analysis.

Of note for this clone: As yet, its antigen is unknown.

The origin of this receptor is a woman aged 18-29 years in good health and CMV-seronegative. The sample taken for sequencing was PBMCs. The V gene is TRBV7-3, the J gene TRBJ1-2; 9 nucleotides agree with TRBD1. The CDR3 is CASSPSGTGTYGYTF. In DNA form, the CDR3 reads TGTGCCAGCAGCCCCTCGGGGACAGGGACTTATGGCTACACCTTC.